The present T cell receptor (beta chain) was sequenced within a study of neoadjuvant nivolumab and ipilimumab in lung cancer. The data were produced by immunoSEQ multiplex PCR, yet TCRdb's version contains in-frame clones alone and is incomplete. The profile covers 25,000 to 30,000 clones, with 82% appearing a single time and approximately 8.6% taken by the ten largest. This clone was picked up a small number of times. The CDR3 runs 16 residues. Deletions cut 0 bases from V and 2 bases from J, with 14 bases between. Germline V lookup: CDR1 SGHKS, CDR2 YYEKEE (reference sequence). Sequencing used tumor tissue, obtained after neoadjuvant nivolumab, alone or with ipilimumab, at or shortly before surgery. J is TRBJ2-5 and V is TRBV5-5; D gene ambiguous. This clonotype originated in an adult with non-small cell lung cancer. CDR3 residues: CASSLVFLGNQETQYF. Written as DNA, the CDR3 is TGTGCCAGCAGCTTGGTGTTTTTGGGGAATCAAGAGACCCAGTACTTC.